These 17 T cell receptor beta chains were all obtained from the same sample, sequenced in a study of response to subunit inactivated influenza vaccine. TCRdb reprocessed the RT-PCR reads via MiXCR and lists one record per CDR3 protein. Of hundreds of thousands of distinct CDR3 sequences listed, 15% to 18% are singletons. This material consisted of PBMCs from blood, taken approximately 12 days after vaccination. The receptors derive from a man in his forties or fifties who received an inactivated influenza vaccine.

The chain is built from TRBV11-2 and TRBJ1-1, with D maybe TRBD1 (6 bases). In germline, CDR1 is SGHAT, CDR2 FQNNGV. The V end lost 1 base, the J end lost 6 bases, and 24 bases lay between the germline ends. This CDR3 has 18 amino acids. The CDR3 DNA reads as TGTGCCAGCAGCTTAGGGGGGGGCGCACGGTTGGGACGGGCTGAAGCTTTCTTT. This codes for CASSLGGGARLGRAEAFF.

This clonotype showed up many times. The chain recombines TRBV7-9 with TRBJ2-1; D is perhaps TRBD1 (5 bases). The CDR3 has 14 amino acids. With 0 bases removed from V and 4 bases from J, the gap between germline ends came to 7 bases. Germline CDR1 is SEHNR and CDR2 is FQNEAQ (reference sequence). The CDR3 region has the DNA TGTGCCAGCAGCTTAGCAGGGGCATACAATGAGCAGTTCTTC. Protein product: CASSLAGAYNEQFF.

This clonotype occurred a few times. The rearrangement joins TRBV5-1 to TRBJ2-1; 9 bases line up with TRBD1. Germline V gene data show CDR1 as SGHRS and CDR2 as YFSETQ. Germline trimming cut 4 bases from V and 8 bases from J; bases unmatched to any gene: 7. This CDR3 is 14 amino acids long. The CDR3 region is CASSPDRGADEQFF. Here the CDR3 DNA reads TGCGCCAGCAGCCCCGACAGGGGGGCCGATGAGCAGTTCTTC.

The V gene is TRBV4-1, the J gene TRBJ2-5; possibly TRBD2 for D (5 bases). The germline CDR1 and CDR2 sequences are MGHRA and YSYEKL. V lost 1 base, J lost 7 bases, and 13 bases lay in between. The CDR3 consists of 14 residues. This CDR3 is CASSQATYEGTQYF. DNA of the CDR3: TGCGCCAGCAGCCAAGCAACTTACGAGGGGACCCAGTACTTC.

The chain combines TRBV6-2 or TRBV6-3 with TRBJ2-7; TRBD1 or TRBD2 may be the D gene (5 bases each). Trimming took off 0 bases at V and 3 bases at J, with 15 bases between the two ends. The CDR3 covers 16 residues. In germline, CDR1 is MNHEY, CDR2 SVGEGT. The CDR3 bases are TGTGCCAGCAGTTACTCGATGTGGAGAGGGGACTACGAGCAGTACTTC. This codes for CASSYSMWRGDYEQYF.

V usage is TRBV6-5 and J usage is TRBJ2-7; the D is unclear. CDR1 is MNHEY and CDR2 is SVGAGI in the germline V gene. The CDR3 is 15 amino acids. The V gene lost 0 bases and the J gene lost 0 bases, with 9 bases spanning the gap. CDR3 residues: CASSYSDGGSYEQYF. In nucleotides, the CDR3 is TGTGCCAGCAGTTACTCGGACGGTGGCTCCTACGAGCAGTACTTC.

This clonotype has a handful of counts. The J gene is TRBJ1-6, the V gene TRBV7-2, with 8 positions matching TRBD1. Germline lookup yields CDR1 SGHTA and CDR2 FQGNSA. After removal of 0 bases from V and 8 bases from J, the junction contained 6 bases not matched to a gene. The CDR3 is 16 residues long. CDR3 sequence: CASSLARRGRDSPLHF. The CDR3 bases are TGTGCCAGCAGCTTAGCCCGCAGGGGGCGAGATTCACCCCTCCACTTT.

This clonotype was seen more than once but under ten times. The gene calls are TRBV19 and TRBJ2-3; the match to TRBD2 covers 8 bases. CDR1 LNHDA and CDR2 SQIVND come from the germline V gene (reference sequence). This CDR3 contains 15 residues. V lost 3 bases and J lost 2; bases outside the gene matches: 4. The CDR3 DNA reads as TGTGCCAGTAGTATTGCGGGAGGAAACACAGATACGCAGTATTTT. As protein: CASSIAGGNTDTQYF.

The chain joins TRBV7-2 to TRBJ2-7, with D possibly matching TRBD2 (5 bases). V lost 5 bases to trimming and J lost 6 bases, with 17 bases between them. This CDR3 has 14 residues. Looked up from germline, CDR1 is SGHTA and CDR2 is FQGNSA. Here the CDR3 DNA reads TGTGCCAGCAGCCTACGCATTCGGGCGGGCGAGCAGTACTTC. Protein: CASSLRIRAGEQYF.

The rearrangement links TRBV7-9 to TRBJ1-4, with 7 bases lining up with TRBD1. Germline assignment: CDR1 SEHNR and CDR2 FQNEAQ (reference sequence). The junction had 14 bases not matched to a gene; V was cut back by 7 bases and J by 6 bases. The CDR3 length is 16 residues. In nucleotides, the CDR3 is TGTGCCAGCACCCAGGGGCCAAGGGGGCGCGATGAAAAACTGTTTTTT. It yields the protein CASTQGPRGRDEKLFF.

The chain recombines TRBV5-4 with TRBJ2-7; 10 positions match TRBD1. CDR1 and CDR2 from the germline V gene are SGHNT and YYREEE (reference sequence). The CDR3 runs 14 residues. Trimming removed 6 bases from V and 4 bases from J; junction bases left unmatched: 7. The CDR3 bases are TGTGCCAGCACAGTCCCGGGACAGGGGTACGAGCAGTACTTC. Its translation: CASTVPGQGYEQYF.

The chain employs TRBV5-6 and TRBJ1-2, with unresolved D. With 4 bases removed from V and 4 bases from J, the gap between germline ends came to 14 bases. The CDR3 consists of 14 residues. CDR1 is SGHDT and CDR2 is YYEEEE in the germline V gene. CDR3 coding DNA: TGTGCCAGCAGCCCTCCCGGGCAGATCTATGGCTACACCTTC. Residues: CASSPPGQIYGYTF. Supplemented by reference TRBV5-6 and TRBJ1-2, the full variable domain reads DAGVTQSPTHLIKTRGQQVTLRCSPKSGHDTVSWYQQALGQGPQFIFQYYEEEERQRGNFPDRFSGHQFPNYSSELNVNALLLGDSALYLCASSPPGQIYGYTFGSGTRLTVV.

This clonotype was detected only a few times. The chain couples TRBV28 to TRBJ1-3; 7 positions agree with TRBD1. Germline CDR1 reads MDHEN; CDR2 reads SYDVKM. With 5 bases clipped from V and 4 bases from J, the junction kept 8 bases outside the gene matches. The CDR3 runs 15 residues. The CDR3 DNA reads as TGTGCCAGCAGTGGGACCACAGGGGTCGGAAACACCATATATTTT. Translated, it gives CASSGTTGVGNTIYF.

The chain recombines TRBV6-5 with TRBJ1-1, with 11 bases fitting TRBD1. The CDR3 loop spans 15 amino acids. Per the germline V gene, CDR1 is MNHEY and CDR2 is SVGAGI. V lost 4 bases and J lost 1; bases outside the gene matches: 2. The CDR3 DNA follows: TGTGCCAGCAGTTGGACAGGGGGCGCGAACACTGAAGCTTTCTTT. Its translation is CASSWTGGANTEAFF.

The chain has TRBV6-2 or TRBV6-3 and TRBJ1-1; 7 bases align to TRBD1. Germline-derived CDR1 and CDR2 are MNHEY and SVGEGT. This CDR3 contains 13 residues. The ends lost 6 bases at V and 8 bases at J; junction bases unmatched: 9. CDR3 loop: CASSKNRDSEAFF. The CDR3 nucleotides are TGTGCCAGCAGCAAGAACCGGGACAGCGAAGCTTTCTTT.

This clonotype occurred many times. The CDR3 DNA sequence: TGCAGTGCTAGAGGAGAGGCAACCCGGGAAAAACTGTTTTTT. Protein product: CSARGEATREKLFF. J is TRBJ1-4 and V is TRBV20-1, with D unclear. V gave up 1 base and J gave up 8 bases, with 14 bases separating them. CDR3 length: 14 residues. Germline lookup yields CDR1 DFQATT and CDR2 SNEGSKA (reference sequence).

This clonotype was detected many times. This sequence joins TRBV11-2 and TRBJ2-7, with a possible D match to TRBD2 (5 bases). Germline V gene lookup returns CDR1 SGHAT and CDR2 FQNNGV. The V end lost 5 bases, the J end lost 0 bases, and 14 bases lay between the germline ends. CDR3 size: 15 residues. In DNA, the CDR3 is TGTGCCAGCAGCCCCTCGCGGGCAAGCTCCTACGAGCAGTACTTC. It codes for CASSPSRASSYEQYF.